This entry is about one T cell receptor (beta chain). As yet, its antigen is unknown. Sequenced with the Oncomine TCR Beta short-read assay was DNA taken from cultured CD4+ T cells. Using its own MiXCR run on the PCR reads, TCRdb lists one record per CDR3 protein. The sample has 8,400 or so distinct CDR3 sequences, approximately 60% seen once. The data derive from a study of vaccination and CD4 T cells after COVID-19. The wider study: Investigators drew the post-COVID samples a median around 100 days after diagnosis, with a range of 35 to 161.

This sample's treatment: roughly 10-day PBMC culture with coronavirus spike peptide pools or control peptides (ViraFEST assay). For ViraFEST, peptide pools expanded antigen-specific T cells, after which the TCRs were sequenced. This TCR was recovered from a human donor with COVID-19. Sample: cultured CD4+ T cells from blood, taken after SARS-CoV-2 vaccination.

CDR3 DNA sequence: TGCAGTGCTTCCCAGTCCAGCGGAGGGCAGTACTTC. Amino acids: CSASQSSGGQYF. The J gene is TRBJ2-7, the V gene TRBV20-1; D might be TRBD2 (5 bases). Deletions cut 5 bases from V and 9 bases from J, with 17 bases between. The CDR3 has 12 residues. The germline V gene encodes CDR1 DFQATT and CDR2 SNEGSKA (reference sequence).